These T cell receptor beta chains were read from a single sample in a study of CD4 T cells in relation to SARS-CoV-2 and coronaviruses. Their specific antigens are unknown. Profiling relied on immunoSEQ multiplex PCR, and the TCRdb table lists in-frame clones only, not all of them. The sample consists of around 11,000 clones, 84% of them appearing once. The sequenced sample consisted of CD4+ T cells from PBMCs, cultured in vitro. All receptors come from a human donor in good health. Each CDR3 is given with its conserved first and last residue. The order of the fields is V gene, clone size, J gene, D gene, CDR3 protein, CDR3 DNA. A D gene is named only where the DNA matches it firmly. The size field is filled for only some rows; it gives once, few, many or a size class.

V: TRBV7-2; size: .; J: TRBJ1-6; D: .; CDR3: CASTGRVSYNSPLHF; DNA: TGTGCCAGCACCGGGAGGGTTTCCTATAATTCACCCCTCCACTTT
V: TRBV5-8; size: .; J: TRBJ2-5; D: .; CDR3: CASSPFQTQYF; DNA: TGTGCCAGCAGCCCCTTCCAGACCCAGTACTTC
V: TRBV25-1; size: .; J: TRBJ2-2; D: .; CDR3: CASSEYVGAGELFF; DNA: TGTGCCAGCAGTGAATATGTGGGGGCCGGGGAGCTGTTTTTT
V: TRBV7-9; size: .; J: TRBJ2-1; D: TRBD2; CDR3: CASRPKWLAGGPSYNEQFF; DNA: TGTGCCAGCAGGCCGAAGTGGCTAGCGGGAGGGCCGTCCTACAATGAGCAGTTCTTC
V: TRBV5-5; size: .; J: TRBJ1-2; D: .; CDR3: CASSPPLANYGYTF; DNA: TGTGCCAGCAGCCCCCCCCTAGCTAACTATGGCTACACCTTC
V: TRBV5-1; size: .; J: TRBJ2-3; D: .; CDR3: CASSLEGRGTDTQYF; DNA: TGCGCCAGCAGCTTGGAGGGGCGGGGCACAGATACGCAGTATTTT
V: TRBV20-1; size: .; J: TRBJ2-3; D: TRBD2; CDR3: CSASSGGGTDTQYF; DNA: TGCAGTGCTAGTAGCGGGGGCGGCACAGATACGCAGTATTTT
V: TRBV5-6; size: .; J: TRBJ2-3; D: TRBD2; CDR3: CASSLADTRSGRFTDTQYF; DNA: TGTGCCAGCAGCTTGGCCGACACTCGCAGCGGGAGATTCACAGATACGCAGTATTTT
V: TRBV14; size: few; J: TRBJ1-2; D: .; CDR3: CASSQDSDYGYTF; DNA: TGTGCCAGCAGCCAAGACAGCGACTATGGCTACACCTTC
V: TRBV4-2; size: .; J: TRBJ2-4; D: TRBD2; CDR3: CASSPVLAGAGHNIQYF; DNA: TGTGCCAGCAGCCCTGTCCTGGCGGGAGCCGGGCACAACATTCAGTACTTC
V: TRBV5-1; size: .; J: TRBJ2-2; D: .; CDR3: CASSSNPDTGELFF; DNA: TGCGCCAGCAGCTCGAACCCCGACACCGGGGAGCTGTTTTTT
V: TRBV4-1; size: .; J: TRBJ2-5; D: .; CDR3: CASSQERPPGETQYF; DNA: TGCGCCAGCAGCCAAGAACGACCGCCCGGAGAGACCCAGTACTTC
V: TRBV29-1; size: .; J: TRBJ2-1; D: .; CDR3: CSVAGLRALDADNEQFF; DNA: TGCAGCGTCGCGGGACTCCGCGCGTTAGATGCCGACAATGAGCAGTTCTTC
V: TRBV20-1; size: .; J: TRBJ2-5; D: .; CDR3: CSASWGSEETQYF; DNA: TGCAGTGCTAGTTGGGGTTCCGAAGAGACCCAGTACTTC
V: TRBV4-2; size: .; J: TRBJ2-6; D: .; CDR3: CASSQGGRLSSGANVLTF; DNA: TGTGCCAGCAGCCAAGGGGGCCGCTTGAGCTCTGGGGCCAACGTCCTGACTTTC
V: TRBV25-1; size: .; J: TRBJ2-7; D: .; CDR3: CASRKVQIFSYEQYF; DNA: TGTGCCAGCAGAAAGGTTCAAATCTTTTCCTACGAGCAGTACTTC
V: TRBV4-3; size: once; J: TRBJ1-2; D: .; CDR3: CASSQDGTRAYGYTF; DNA: TGCGCCAGCAGCCAAGACGGAACCAGAGCCTATGGCTACACCTTC
V: TRBV7-2; size: .; J: TRBJ2-3; D: .; CDR3: CASSQRPRSTDTQYF; DNA: TGTGCCAGCAGCCAACGACCCCGGAGCACAGATACGCAGTATTTT
V: TRBV2; size: .; J: TRBJ2-5; D: .; CDR3: CASSEARETQYF; DNA: TGTGCCAGCAGTGAAGCTAGGGAGACCCAGTACTTC
V: TRBV4-3; size: .; J: TRBJ2-7; D: TRBD2; CDR3: CASSFRGSYEQYF; DNA: TGCGCCAGCAGCTTCCGCGGGAGCTACGAGCAGTACTTC
V: TRBV19; size: .; J: TRBJ1-2; D: .; CDR3: CASSTSQVWGAGYTF; DNA: TGTGCCAGTAGTACCTCGCAGGTCTGGGGCGCGGGCTACACCTTC
V: TRBV19; size: .; J: TRBJ1-5; D: .; CDR3: CASSTEGYSNQPQHF; DNA: TGTGCCAGTAGCACGGAGGGTTATAGCAATCAGCCCCAGCATTTT
V: TRBV12-3/TRBV12-4; size: once; J: TRBJ1-1; D: .; CDR3: CASSSDRRTEAFF; DNA: TGTGCCAGCAGCTCCGACAGGCGGACTGAAGCTTTCTTT
V: TRBV3-1/TRBV3-2; size: .; J: TRBJ2-5; D: .; CDR3: CASSQVWTQYF; DNA: TGTGCCAGCAGCCAAGTTTGGACCCAGTACTTC
V: TRBV6-5; size: .; J: TRBJ1-6; D: .; CDR3: CASVSRTGDSPLHF; DNA: TGTGCCAGCGTTTCCCGGACGGGGGATTCACCCCTCCACTTT
V: TRBV3-1/TRBV3-2; size: .; J: TRBJ2-3; D: TRBD2; CDR3: CASSQRGGGRDTQYF; DNA: TGTGCCAGCAGCCAACGGGGGGGCGGGAGAGATACGCAGTATTTT
V: TRBV7-7; size: few; J: TRBJ1-6; D: .; CDR3: CASLTYNSPLHF; DNA: TGTGCCAGCCTCACCTATAATTCACCCCTCCACTTT
V: TRBV4-1; size: .; J: TRBJ1-1; D: .; CDR3: CASSQDLRGLMNTEAFF; DNA: TGCGCCAGCAGCCAAGATTTACGGGGGTTAATGAACACTGAAGCTTTCTTT
V: TRBV6-6; size: few; J: TRBJ2-3; D: .; CDR3: CASRGPERASKDTQYF; DNA: TGTGCCAGTCGAGGGCCCGAGCGGGCGAGTAAAGATACGCAGTATTTT
V: TRBV7-9; size: .; J: TRBJ1-2; D: .; CDR3: CASSLASGNYGYTF; DNA: TGTGCCAGCAGCTTAGCCAGTGGGAACTATGGCTACACCTTC
V: TRBV5-4; size: once; J: TRBJ2-2; D: TRBD1; CDR3: CASSYTGVRTGELFF; DNA: TGTGCCAGCAGTTACACAGGGGTCCGCACCGGGGAGCTGTTTTTT